Following are 6 T cell receptor beta chains from one sample sequenced in a study of blood T cell repertoires in COVID-19. The data were produced by immunoSEQ multiplex PCR, yet TCRdb's version contains in-frame clones alone and is incomplete. The data contain 60,000 to 75,000 clones, about 89% of them seen just once; the ten biggest clones take up over 6.5%. Material: peripheral blood. The receptors shown here come from a man in his sixties with acute or convalescent COVID-19.

The chain combines TRBV5-1 with TRBJ1-1; possible D gene TRBD1, 6 bases. Germline loops: CDR1 SGHRS, CDR2 YFSETQ. This CDR3 has 13 residues. Trimming pared 4 bases from V and 4 bases from J, leaving 11 bases between. The CDR3, as DNA: TGCGCCAGCAGCCCTGCAGGGGCCACTGAAGCTTTCTTT. This encodes CASSPAGATEAFF.

The DNA of the CDR3 is TGTGCCAGCAGCTTGAAGGCGGGGGGGTACACCGGGGAGCTGTTTTTT. Its protein product is CASSLKAGGYTGELFF. The genes are TRBV11-3 and TRBJ2-2; 9 positions agree with TRBD2. Per the germline V gene, CDR1 is SGHNT and CDR2 is YENEEA. V was pared by 3 bases and J by 3 bases, with 5 bases of the junction left unmatched. CDR3 size: 16 residues.

The chain carries TRBV29-1 and TRBJ1-4; maybe TRBD1 (6 bases). V was cut by 7 bases and J by 7 bases, with 16 bases left in between. The CDR3 length is 13 residues. CDR1 is SQVTM and CDR2 is ANQGSEA in the germline V gene. The CDR3 sequence is CSASVGGREKLFF. CDR3 coding DNA: TGCAGCGCCTCAGTGGGGGGGCGTGAAAAACTGTTTTTT.

This clone has only one observation. The chain is built from TRBV20-1 and TRBJ2-1; D is unclear. The CDR3 has 11 residues. V was pared by 3 bases and J by 8 bases, with 8 bases between. The germline gives CDR1 DFQATT, CDR2 SNEGSKA (reference sequence). The CDR3 DNA follows: TGCAGTGCTAGTGATGGAGATGAGCAGTTCTTC. As protein: CSASDGDEQFF.

This clone was seen a single time. This sample includes further DNA sequences coding for the same CDR3. The rearrangement joins TRBV24-1 to TRBJ1-1; maybe TRBD1 (5 bases). Germline assignment: CDR1 KGHDR and CDR2 SFDVKD. The CDR3 consists of 13 residues. V lost 1 base to trimming and J lost 5 bases, with 7 bases between them. The CDR3 loop reads CATSDFRGTEAFF. In DNA, the CDR3 is TGTGCCACCAGTGATTTTCGGGGGACTGAAGCTTTCTTT.

V is TRBV6-6 and J is TRBJ1-3; no definite D call. The germline V gene has CDR1 MNHNY and CDR2 SVGAGI (reference sequence). CDR3 length: 14 residues. The V gene lost 2 bases and the J gene lost 0 bases, with 5 bases spanning the gap. The CDR3 spells CASSYQLSGNTIYF. CDR3 bases: TGTGCCAGCAGTTACCAACTCTCTGGAAACACCATATATTTT.